The 16 T cell receptor beta chains listed next were all sequenced from one sample in a study of blood T cell repertoires in COVID-19. Assay: immunoSEQ multiplex PCR; the TCRdb copy retains only in-frame clones and omits some. The sample yields about 120,000 clones, about 88% seen once. Specimen: peripheral blood. Receptor source: a woman aged 80 or over with acute or convalescent COVID-19.

Only one count was recorded for this clone. This rearrangement joins TRBV27 to TRBJ2-3, with TRBD1 identical over 8 bases. Germline V gene lookup returns CDR1 MNHEY and CDR2 SMNVEV (reference sequence). V gave up 5 bases and J gave up 3 bases; unmatched junction bases: 7. There are 15 residues in the CDR3. The CDR3 region has the DNA TGTGCCAGCAGTACCAGGACAGGGACGACAGATACGCAGTATTTT. It yields the protein CASSTRTGTTDTQYF.

The gene calls are TRBV6-1 and TRBJ1-2; D may be TRBD1 (5 bases). Germline V gene data show CDR1 as MNHNS and CDR2 as SASEGT. Trimming removed 2 bases from V and 6 bases from J, with 10 bases in between. CDR3 size: 13 residues. The CDR3 spells CASSERGGDGYTF. The DNA of the CDR3 is TGTGCCAGCAGTGAAAGAGGAGGGGATGGCTACACCTTC.

The chain employs TRBV5-1 and TRBJ1-2; 9 positions match TRBD1. Germline assignment: CDR1 SGHRS and CDR2 YFSETQ. The CDR3 has 15 amino acids. The junction had 11 bases not matched to a gene; V was cut back by 4 bases and J by 7 bases. CDR3 nucleotides: TGCGCCAGCAGCCCCGAACCGGACAGGGGAAGTGGCTACACCTTC. It is translated as CASSPEPDRGSGYTF.

About this clone: The same CDR3 also results from other DNA sequences found in this sample. The chain is built from TRBV24-1 and TRBJ1-1; D remains ambiguous. V lost 3 bases to trimming and J lost 1 base, with 5 bases between them. The CDR3 loop spans 13 amino acids. Germline V gives CDR1 KGHDR, CDR2 SFDVKD. CDR3 loop: CATSDRRNTEAFF. CDR3 bases: TGTGCCACCAGTGATCGGAGGAACACTGAAGCTTTCTTT.

The chain carries TRBV24-1 and TRBJ2-3, with a weak D call TRBD2 (6 bases). This CDR3 region has 19 residues. Trimming removed 4 bases at V and 0 bases at J, with 22 bases between. CDR1 is KGHDR, CDR2 SFDVKD, per germline. The CDR3 sequence: CATSDPGTALISSTDTQYF. The CDR3 DNA reads as TGTGCCACCAGTGACCCCGGGACTGCTCTTATCTCTAGCACAGATACGCAGTATTTT.

This clone was observed a handful of times. V is TRBV11-3 and J is TRBJ2-3; the match to TRBD2 covers 13 bases. The length of the CDR3 is 15 residues. Germline assignment: CDR1 SGHNT and CDR2 YENEEA. J gave up 4 bases and V 5 bases, and 3 bases lay outside the gene matches. The CDR3 DNA follows: TGTGCCAGCAGCAAAACTAGCGGGAGGGCAGATACGCAGTATTTT. Its translation: CASSKTSGRADTQYF.

V gene TRBV6-5 combines with J gene TRBJ2-7; 8 bases are a match to TRBD2. J was trimmed by 3 bases and V by 2 bases; bases with no gene match: 9. CDR3 length: 16 residues. Germline loops: CDR1 MNHEY, CDR2 SVGAGI. CDR3 in amino acids: CASSYPVAGGNYEQYF. Here the CDR3 DNA reads TGTGCCAGCAGTTACCCGGTGGCGGGAGGAAACTACGAGCAGTACTTC.

The rearrangement links TRBV6-5 to TRBJ1-2; a weak D match, TRBD1 (5 bases). The germline V gene encodes CDR1 MNHEY and CDR2 SVGAGI. The CDR3 runs 14 residues. The ends were cut back, 8 bases at V and 8 bases at J, with 21 bases in the middle. The CDR3 DNA follows: TGTGCCAGCGATTACGGGGGTGCGGGCTTGGGCTACACCTTC. This encodes CASDYGGAGLGYTF.

The V gene is TRBV19, the J gene TRBJ2-5; 10 bases are shared with TRBD2. The length of the CDR3 is 14 residues. From germline, CDR1 is LNHDA and CDR2 SQIVND (reference sequence). Trimming removed 8 bases from V and 7 bases from J; junction bases left unmatched: 10. The CDR3 here is CASSLAGVWGTQYF. CDR3 coding DNA: TGTGCCAGTTCCCTAGCGGGGGTCTGGGGGACCCAGTACTTC.

V gene TRBV29-1 combines with J gene TRBJ1-2; TRBD1 might be the D (5 bases). V was cut by 4 bases and J by 4 bases, with 10 bases left in between. Per germline, CDR1 SQVTM and CDR2 ANQGSEA. There are 12 residues in the CDR3. Written as DNA, the CDR3 is TGCAGCGTTGTCTCAGGGCCCTATGGCTACACCTTC. This translates into CSVVSGPYGYTF. Using reference TRBV29-1 and TRBJ1-2 for the parts outside the CDR3, the full variable domain is SAVISQKPSRDICQRGTSLTIQCQVDSQVTMMFWYRQQPGQSLTLIATANQGSEATYESGFVIDKFPISRPNLTFSTLTVSNMSPEDSSIYLCSVVSGPYGYTFGSGTRLTVV.

The CDR3 DNA is TGTGCCAGCAGTTACGACGGAGGATATGGCTACACCTTC. Encoded protein: CASSYDGGYGYTF. This sequence joins TRBV6-5 and TRBJ1-2, with D hard to call. The germline CDR1 and CDR2 sequences are MNHEY and SVGAGI. V shed 2 bases and J shed 5 bases, with 9 bases lying between them. The CDR3 length is 13 residues.

The chain links TRBV6-5 to TRBJ1-1; D remains unclear. CDR1 and CDR2 from the germline V gene are MNHEY and SVGAGI. V was clipped by 4 bases and J by 7 bases, with 22 bases between them. This CDR3 comprises 16 residues. The DNA of the CDR3 is TGTGCCAGCAGTTCCGGCGTTGCGGGGAGGAGAGGTGAAGCTTTCTTT. Translated: CASSSGVAGRRGEAFF.

The chain uses TRBV6-5 and TRBJ1-2, with 10 bases lining up with TRBD1. Germline V gene sequence: CDR1 MNHEY, CDR2 SVGAGI. This CDR3 contains 12 residues. The junction had 1 base not matched to a gene; V was cut back by 4 bases and J by 8 bases. Here the CDR3 reads CASSWDRGGYTF. The CDR3 DNA sequence: TGTGCCAGCAGTTGGGACAGGGGCGGCTACACCTTC.

This chain connects TRBV27 to TRBJ2-5; 7 bases match TRBD1. The V gene's germline CDR1 is MNHEY and CDR2 SMNVEV (reference sequence). The J segment lost 5 bases and the V segment lost 3 bases, leaving 6 bases of the junction unmatched. The CDR3 runs 14 residues. The CDR3 sequence: CASSLSQGVETQYF. CDR3 in DNA: TGTGCCAGCAGTTTGAGTCAGGGGGTGGAGACCCAGTACTTC.

Only one count was recorded for this clone. This rearrangement joins TRBV2 to TRBJ2-4; D is ambiguous. Germline V CDR1 and CDR2: SNHLY, FYNNEI. V shed 3 bases and J shed 0 bases, with 12 bases lying between them. This CDR3 is built from 16 residues. In DNA form, the CDR3 reads TGTGCCAGCAGTGACGCGGAACCCCTAGCCAAAAACATTCAGTACTTC. Translated, it gives CASSDAEPLAKNIQYF.

This chain links TRBV5-1 with TRBJ1-4; D remains ambiguous. The CDR3 length is 14 residues. The V gene's germline CDR1 is SGHRS and CDR2 YFSETQ. V was clipped by 5 bases and J by 0 bases, with 8 bases between them. The CDR3 nucleotides are TGCGCCAGCAGTCCCGGTGCAACTAATGAAAAACTGTTTTTT. Amino acids: CASSPGATNEKLFF. Combining the CDR3 with reference TRBV5-1 and TRBJ1-4 gives the whole variable domain KAGVTQTPRYLIKTRGQQVTLSCSPISGHRSVSWYQQTPGQGLQFLFEYFSETQRNKGNFPGRFSGRQFSNSRSEMNVSTLELGDSALYLCASSPGATNEKLFFGSGTQLSVL.